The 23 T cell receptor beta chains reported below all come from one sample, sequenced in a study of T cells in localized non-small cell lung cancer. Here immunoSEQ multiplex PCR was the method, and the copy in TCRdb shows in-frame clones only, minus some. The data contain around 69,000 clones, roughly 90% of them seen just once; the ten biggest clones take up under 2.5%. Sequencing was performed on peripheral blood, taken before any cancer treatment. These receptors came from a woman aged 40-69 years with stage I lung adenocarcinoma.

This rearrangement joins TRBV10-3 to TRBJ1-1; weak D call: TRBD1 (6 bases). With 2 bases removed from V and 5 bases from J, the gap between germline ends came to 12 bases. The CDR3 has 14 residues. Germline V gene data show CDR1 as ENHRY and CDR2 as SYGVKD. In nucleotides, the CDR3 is TGTGCCATCAGTGAGCCCTTAGGGGGAACTGAAGCTTTCTTT. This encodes CAISEPLGGTEAFF.

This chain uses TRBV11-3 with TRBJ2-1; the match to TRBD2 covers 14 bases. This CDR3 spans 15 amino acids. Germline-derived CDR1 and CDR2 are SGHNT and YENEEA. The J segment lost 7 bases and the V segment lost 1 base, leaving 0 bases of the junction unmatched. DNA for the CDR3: TGTGCCAGCAGCTTAGGGACTAGCGGGAGGAATGAGCAGTTCTTC. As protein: CASSLGTSGRNEQFF.

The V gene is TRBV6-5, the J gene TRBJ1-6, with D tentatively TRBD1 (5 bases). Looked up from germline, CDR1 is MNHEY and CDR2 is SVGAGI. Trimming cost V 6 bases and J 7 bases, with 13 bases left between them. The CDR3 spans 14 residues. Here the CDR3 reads CASSPETANSPLHF. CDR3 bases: TGTGCCAGCAGCCCAGAGACAGCAAATTCACCCCTCCACTTT.

The CDR3 is CATHGRGIAEAFF. The CDR3 DNA sequence: TGTGCCACCCATGGCAGGGGGATCGCTGAAGCTTTCTTT. The gene calls are TRBV6-5 and TRBJ1-1; TRBD1 aligns across 7 bases. J was trimmed by 6 bases and V by 10 bases; bases with no gene match: 11. Germline V gives CDR1 MNHEY, CDR2 SVGAGI. The CDR3 loop spans 13 amino acids.

In DNA form, the CDR3 reads TGCAGCGCAAAAACGGGCAGCAACACTGAAGCTTTCTTT. It codes for CSAKTGSNTEAFF. The chain carries TRBV29-1 and TRBJ1-1, with D uncertain. Trimming left V 7 bases short and J 2 bases short, with 14 bases between. The CDR3 is 13 residues long. CDR1 and CDR2 (germline): SQVTM, ANQGSEA.

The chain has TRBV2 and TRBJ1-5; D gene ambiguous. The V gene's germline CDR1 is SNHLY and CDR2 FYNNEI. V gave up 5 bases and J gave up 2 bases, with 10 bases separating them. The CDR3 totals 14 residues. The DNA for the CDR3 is TGTGCCAGCAGTAGGCCCCAAGGCAATCAGCCCCAGCATTTT. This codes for CASSRPQGNQPQHF.

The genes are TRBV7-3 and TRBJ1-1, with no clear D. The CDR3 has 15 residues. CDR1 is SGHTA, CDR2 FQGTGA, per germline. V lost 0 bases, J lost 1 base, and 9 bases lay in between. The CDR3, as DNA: TGTGCCAGCAGCTTAACCGCGGGATCGAACACTGAAGCTTTCTTT. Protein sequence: CASSLTAGSNTEAFF. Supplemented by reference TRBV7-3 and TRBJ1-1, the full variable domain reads GAGVSQTPSNKVTEKGKYVELRCDPISGHTALYWYRQSLGQGPEFLIYFQGTGAADDSGLPNDRFFAVRPEGSVSTLKIQRTERGDSAVYLCASSLTAGSNTEAFFGQGTRLTVV.

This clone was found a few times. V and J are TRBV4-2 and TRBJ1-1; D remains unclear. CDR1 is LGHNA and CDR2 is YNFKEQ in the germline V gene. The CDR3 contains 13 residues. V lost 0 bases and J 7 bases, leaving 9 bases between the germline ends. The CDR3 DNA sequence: TGTGCCAGCAGCCAAGACCCCAGAGGTGAAGCTTTCTTT. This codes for CASSQDPRGEAFF.

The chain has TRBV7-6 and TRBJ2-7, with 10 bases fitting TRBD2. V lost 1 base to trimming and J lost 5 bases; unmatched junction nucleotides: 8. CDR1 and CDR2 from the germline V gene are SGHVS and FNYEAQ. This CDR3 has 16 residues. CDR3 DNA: TGTGCCAGCAGCTTAGAGTCTAGCGGGAGCCTCCACGAGCAGTACTTC. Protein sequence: CASSLESSGSLHEQYF.

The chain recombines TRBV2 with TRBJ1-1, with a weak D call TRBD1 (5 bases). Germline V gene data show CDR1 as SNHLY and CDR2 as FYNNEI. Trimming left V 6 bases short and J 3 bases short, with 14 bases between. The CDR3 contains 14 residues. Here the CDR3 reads CASSQYGGYTEAFF. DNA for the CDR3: TGTGCCAGCAGCCAATACGGGGGGTACACTGAAGCTTTCTTT.

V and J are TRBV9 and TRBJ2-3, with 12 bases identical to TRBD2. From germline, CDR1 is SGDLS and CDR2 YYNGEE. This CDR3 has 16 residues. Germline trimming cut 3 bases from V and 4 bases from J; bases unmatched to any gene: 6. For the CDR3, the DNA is TGTGCCAGCAGCGCGTGGCTAGCGGGAGGGCCAGATACGCAGTATTTT. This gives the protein CASSAWLAGGPDTQYF.

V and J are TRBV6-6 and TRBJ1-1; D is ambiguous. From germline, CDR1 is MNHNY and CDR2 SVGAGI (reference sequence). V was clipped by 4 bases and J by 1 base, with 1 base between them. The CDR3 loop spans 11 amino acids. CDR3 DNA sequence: TGTGCCAGCAGTTGGAACACTGAAGCTTTCTTT. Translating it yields CASSWNTEAFF.

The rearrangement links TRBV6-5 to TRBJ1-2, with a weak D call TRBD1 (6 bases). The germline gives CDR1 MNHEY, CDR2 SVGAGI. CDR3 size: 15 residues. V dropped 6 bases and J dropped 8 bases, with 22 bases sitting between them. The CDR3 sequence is CASSNRDTGRRGYTF. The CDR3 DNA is TGTGCCAGCAGCAACCGGGACACAGGGAGGCGAGGCTACACCTTC.

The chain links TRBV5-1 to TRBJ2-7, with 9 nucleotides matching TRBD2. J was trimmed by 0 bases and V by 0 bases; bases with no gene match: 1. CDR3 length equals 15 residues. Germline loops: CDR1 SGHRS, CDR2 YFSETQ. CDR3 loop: CASSLVLAGSYEQYF. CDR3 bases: TGCGCCAGCAGCTTGGTACTAGCGGGCTCCTACGAGCAGTACTTC. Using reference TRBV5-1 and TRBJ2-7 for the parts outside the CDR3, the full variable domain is KAGVTQTPRYLIKTRGQQVTLSCSPISGHRSVSWYQQTPGQGLQFLFEYFSETQRNKGNFPGRFSGRQFSNSRSEMNVSTLELGDSALYLCASSLVLAGSYEQYFGPGTRLTVT.

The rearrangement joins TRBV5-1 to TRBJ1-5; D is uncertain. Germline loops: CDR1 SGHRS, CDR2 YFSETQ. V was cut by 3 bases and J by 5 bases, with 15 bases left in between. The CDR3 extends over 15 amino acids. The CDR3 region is CASSYDGNLDQPQHF. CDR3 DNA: TGCGCCAGCAGCTACGACGGGAACCTGGATCAGCCCCAGCATTTT.

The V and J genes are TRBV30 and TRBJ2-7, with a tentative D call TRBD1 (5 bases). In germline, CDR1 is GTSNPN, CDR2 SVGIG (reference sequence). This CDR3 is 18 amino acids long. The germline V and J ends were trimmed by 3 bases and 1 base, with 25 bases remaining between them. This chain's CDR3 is CAWSAGASDPIPSYEQYF. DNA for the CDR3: TGTGCCTGGAGCGCTGGGGCAAGCGATCCCATCCCATCCTACGAGCAGTACTTC.

CDR3 DNA: TGTGCCAGCAGTTTACCGACAGCGACCGCTAACTATGGCTACACCTTC. This sequence encodes CASSLPTATANYGYTF. This chain connects TRBV28 to TRBJ1-2, with D possibly TRBD1 on 5 matching bases. This CDR3 region has 16 residues. CDR1 is MDHEN, CDR2 SYDVKM, per germline. V lost 2 bases and J 0 bases, leaving 13 bases between the germline ends.

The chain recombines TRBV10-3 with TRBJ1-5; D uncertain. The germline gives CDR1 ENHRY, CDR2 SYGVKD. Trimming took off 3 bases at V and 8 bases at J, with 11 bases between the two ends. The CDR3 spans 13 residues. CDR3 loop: CAISDGSIEPQHF. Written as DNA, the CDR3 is TGTGCCATCAGTGATGGAAGTATCGAGCCCCAGCATTTT.

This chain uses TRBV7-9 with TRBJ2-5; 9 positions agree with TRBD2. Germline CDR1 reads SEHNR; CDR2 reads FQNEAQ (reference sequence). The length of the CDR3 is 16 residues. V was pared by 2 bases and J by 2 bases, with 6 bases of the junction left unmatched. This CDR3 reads CASSLLAGAPQETQYF. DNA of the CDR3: TGTGCCAGCAGCTTATTAGCGGGAGCGCCACAAGAGACCCAGTACTTC.

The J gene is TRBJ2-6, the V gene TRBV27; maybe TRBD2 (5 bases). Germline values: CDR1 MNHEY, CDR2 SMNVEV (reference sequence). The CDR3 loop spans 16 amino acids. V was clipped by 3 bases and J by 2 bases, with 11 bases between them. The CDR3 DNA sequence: TGTGCCAGCAGTTTCGAGGGTACCACTGGGGCCAACGTCCTGACTTTC. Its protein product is CASSFEGTTGANVLTF.

The CDR3 sequence: CASSQTGDNSPLHF. Here the CDR3 DNA reads TGTGCCAGCAGCCAAACGGGAGATAATTCACCCCTCCACTTT. The chain is built from TRBV14 and TRBJ1-6; no clear D gene. CDR1 is SGHDN, CDR2 FVKESK, per germline. There are 14 residues in the CDR3. V lost 2 bases, J lost 5 bases, and 7 bases lay in between. The variable domain in full, completed from reference TRBV14 and TRBJ1-6, reads EAGVTQFPSHSVIEKGQTVTLRCDPISGHDNLYWYRRVMGKEIKFLLHFVKESKQDESGMPNNRFLAERTGGTYSTLKVQPAELEDSGVYFCASSQTGDNSPLHFGNGTRLTVT.

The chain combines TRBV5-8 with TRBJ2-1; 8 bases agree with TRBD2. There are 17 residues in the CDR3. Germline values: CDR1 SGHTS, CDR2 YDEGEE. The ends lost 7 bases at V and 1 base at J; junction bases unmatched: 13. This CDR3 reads CASPLGLAQMSYNEQFF. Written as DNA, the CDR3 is TGTGCCAGCCCTCTTGGACTAGCCCAAATGTCCTACAATGAGCAGTTCTTC.

CDR3 DNA: TGTGCCAGCTCATCAACAGAGGGTAGGGATCAGCCCCAGCATTTT. Translating gives CASSSTEGRDQPQHF. The chain carries TRBV18 and TRBJ1-5; D is uncertain. This CDR3 is 15 amino acids long. The ends were cut back, 5 bases at V and 5 bases at J, with 16 bases in the middle. The germline gives CDR1 KGHSH, CDR2 LQKENI. The entire variable domain, with the rest obtained from reference TRBV18 and TRBJ1-5, is as follows: NAGVMQNPRHLVRRRGQEARLRCSPMKGHSHVYWYRQLPEEGLKFMVYLQKENIIDESGMPKERFSAEFPKEGPSILRIQQVVRGDSAAYFCASSSTEGRDQPQHFGDGTRLSIL.